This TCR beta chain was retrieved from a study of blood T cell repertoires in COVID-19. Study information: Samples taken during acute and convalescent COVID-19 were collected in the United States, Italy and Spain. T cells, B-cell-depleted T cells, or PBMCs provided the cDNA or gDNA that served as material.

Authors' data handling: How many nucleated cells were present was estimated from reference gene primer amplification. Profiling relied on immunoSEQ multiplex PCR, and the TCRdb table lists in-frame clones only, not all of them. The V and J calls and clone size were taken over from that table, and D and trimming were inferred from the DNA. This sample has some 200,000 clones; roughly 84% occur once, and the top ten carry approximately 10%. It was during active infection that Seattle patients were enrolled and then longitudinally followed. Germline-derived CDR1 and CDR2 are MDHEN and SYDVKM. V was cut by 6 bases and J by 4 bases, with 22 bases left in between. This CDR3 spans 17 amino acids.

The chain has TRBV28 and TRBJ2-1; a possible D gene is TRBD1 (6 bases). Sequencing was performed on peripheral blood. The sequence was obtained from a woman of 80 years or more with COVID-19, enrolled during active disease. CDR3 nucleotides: TGTGCCAGCAGCTCGACCGCACAGGGACGGAGATACAATGAGCAGTTCTTC. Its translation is CASSSTAQGRRYNEQFF.